The next 31 T cell receptor beta chains were all read from a single sample in a study of T cell changes during pregnancy in multiple sclerosis. TCRdb's table, derived via immunoSEQ multiplex PCR, lists solely in-frame clones and lacks some. The sample includes roughly 24,000 clones, 86% of them seen just once. Source: CD8+ T cells from peripheral blood mononuclear cells, taken in the first trimester of pregnancy. The receptors come from a female donor in good health, enrolled as a control in a pregnancy study.

The chain couples TRBV29-1 to TRBJ2-7; 9 nucleotides align to TRBD1. Trimming removed 0 bases from V and 4 bases from J; junction bases left unmatched: 7. CDR3 length: 15 residues. Germline lookup yields CDR1 SQVTM and CDR2 ANQGSEA. In DNA, the CDR3 is TGCAGCGTTGAAGACACTCCGGGACAGGGTTACGAGCAGTACTTC. Encoded protein: CSVEDTPGQGYEQYF.

The J gene is TRBJ2-3, the V gene TRBV4-3, with TRBD2 identical over 7 bases. With V trimmed by 0 bases and J by 1 base, 1 base remained unmatched. Germline V gives CDR1 LGHNA, CDR2 YSLEER. CDR3 length equals 15 residues. CDR3 residues: CASSQEGLRTDTQYF. The CDR3 coding sequence is TGCGCCAGCAGCCAAGAGGGACTACGCACAGATACGCAGTATTTT.

A single count supports this clone. V and J are TRBV6-6 and TRBJ1-2; TRBD1 might be the D (5 bases). Germline CDR1 and CDR2: MNHNY and SVGAGI (reference sequence). The CDR3 totals 14 residues. V dropped 6 bases and J dropped 5 bases, with 16 bases sitting between them. The CDR3 DNA reads TGTGCCAGCAGCCCTTTGGCAGGGTGGTATGGCTACACCTTC. It specifies CASSPLAGWYGYTF.

This clone showed up just a few times. This chain uses TRBV7-9 with TRBJ2-3; 8 positions match TRBD2. CDR1 is SEHNR and CDR2 is FQNEAQ in the germline V gene (reference sequence). The CDR3 has 14 residues. V was clipped by 5 bases and J by 6 bases; unmatched bases: 7. The CDR3 spells CASSSSGDPDTQYF. The CDR3 DNA follows: TGTGCCAGCAGCAGTAGCGGGGATCCGGATACGCAGTATTTT.

The chain uses TRBV27 and TRBJ1-5; the D gene is possibly TRBD1 (5 bases). The V end was cut by 6 bases, the J end by 6 bases, with 15 bases between. This CDR3 contains 14 residues. CDR1 MNHEY and CDR2 SMNVEV come from the germline V gene (reference sequence). In DNA, the CDR3 is TGTGCCAGCAGGGTGGGGGTGGGGGGTCAGCCCCAGCATTTT. The encoded protein is CASRVGVGGQPQHF.

The chain employs TRBV7-9 and TRBJ1-1, with a weak D call TRBD1 (6 bases). CDR1 and CDR2 from the germline V gene are SEHNR and FQNEAQ (reference sequence). V gave up 5 bases and J gave up 6 bases, with 13 bases separating them. The CDR3 is 13 amino acids. CDR3 residues: CASSPIQGAEAFF. The CDR3 DNA sequence: TGTGCCAGCAGCCCAATACAGGGTGCTGAAGCTTTCTTT.

The rearrangement links TRBV4-2 to TRBJ2-7; tentatively, D is TRBD2 (5 bases). V was shortened by 1 base and J by 0 bases, with 10 bases between the two germline ends. CDR1 and CDR2 from the germline V gene are LGHNA and YNFKEQ. The CDR3 extends over 15 amino acids. CDR3 nucleotides: TGTGCCAGCAGCCAAGGGGCTACTAGCTCCTACGAGCAGTACTTC. It codes for CASSQGATSSYEQYF.

The chain recombines TRBV7-9 with TRBJ2-5; TRBD2 matches 11 bases. This CDR3 spans 17 amino acids. CDR1 and CDR2 (germline): SEHNR, FQNEAQ (reference sequence). V shed 5 bases, J shed 7 bases, and the junction held 15 bases outside the gene matches. CDR3 in DNA: TGTGCCAGCAGCCCCTCTAGCGGGGGGCTTCTTCAGGCGACCCAGTACTTC. Translation gives CASSPSSGGLLQATQYF.

The gene calls are TRBV5-4 and TRBJ2-7, with 12 bases fitting TRBD2. There are 17 residues in the CDR3. J gave up 6 bases and V 4 bases, and 14 bases lay outside the gene matches. CDR1 and CDR2 from the germline V gene are SGHNT and YYREEE (reference sequence). The CDR3 sequence: CASSPDMLAGGLREQYF. CDR3 DNA sequence: TGTGCCAGCAGCCCAGACATGCTAGCGGGGGGGCTTCGCGAGCAGTACTTC.

The rearrangement links TRBV28 to TRBJ2-3; a weak D match, TRBD2 (6 bases). The CDR3 runs to 14 residues. Germline-derived CDR1 and CDR2 are MDHEN and SYDVKM. With 7 bases removed from V and 2 bases from J, the gap between germline ends came to 13 bases. The CDR3 loop reads CASNVAGTTDTQYF. In DNA, the CDR3 is TGTGCCAGCAACGTGGCGGGAACCACAGATACGCAGTATTTT.

The chain uses TRBV5-5 and TRBJ2-5; 7 nucleotides match TRBD1. The CDR3 sequence is 15 residues long. J was trimmed by 1 base and V by 4 bases; bases with no gene match: 7. Germline V gene lookup returns CDR1 SGHKS and CDR2 YYEKEE (reference sequence). CDR3 nucleotide sequence: TGTGCCAGCAGCCTAACAGGGGTTGGCCAAGAGACCCAGTACTTC. Residues: CASSLTGVGQETQYF.

V gene TRBV9 combines with J gene TRBJ2-1; TRBD2 matches at 9 bases. Trimming took 3 bases from V and 6 from J; bases not matched to a gene: 1. The germline V gene has CDR1 SGDLS and CDR2 YYNGEE. The CDR3 runs 13 residues. The CDR3 loop reads CASSATSGNEQFF. CDR3 nucleotide sequence: TGTGCCAGCAGCGCGACTAGCGGCAATGAGCAGTTCTTC.

The chain joins TRBV11-2 to TRBJ2-1; D ambiguous. CDR1 is SGHAT and CDR2 is FQNNGV in the germline V gene. V gave up 2 bases and J gave up 7 bases, with 3 bases separating them. The CDR3 has 11 amino acids. The CDR3 DNA reads TGTGCCAGCAGCTTACGGAATGAGCAGTTCTTC. It translates to CASSLRNEQFF. The whole variable domain, filled in from reference TRBV11-2 and TRBJ2-1, reads EAGVAQSPRYKIIEKRQSVAFWCNPISGHATLYWYQQILGQGPKLLIQFQNNGVVDDSQLPKDRFSAERLKGVDSTLKIQPAKLEDSAVYLCASSLRNEQFFGPGTRLTVL.

This chain joins TRBV2 and TRBJ2-3, with a tentative D call TRBD1 (6 bases). CDR1 is SNHLY and CDR2 is FYNNEI in the germline V gene. The ends were cut back, 8 bases at V and 3 bases at J, with 15 bases in the middle. The CDR3 contains 14 residues. The CDR3 DNA follows: TGTGCCAGCTCCGAGGGGGTAGCTACAGATACGCAGTATTTT. Its protein product is CASSEGVATDTQYF.

The chain recombines TRBV7-9 with TRBJ1-4; D remains ambiguous. The germline gives CDR1 SEHNR, CDR2 FQNEAQ (reference sequence). V lost 4 bases and J lost 8, with 14 bases in between. The CDR3 length is 14 residues. The CDR3 nucleotides are TGTGCCAGCAGCTCCGAGCAGGTGGAAGAAAAACTGTTTTTT. This sequence encodes CASSSEQVEEKLFF.

This chain joins TRBV15 and TRBJ1-6; no definite D call. The length of the CDR3 is 15 residues. Between the trimmed V and J ends, which lost 6 bases and 0 bases, there was a span of 9 bases. Germline CDR1 is LNHNV and CDR2 is YYDKDF (reference sequence). The CDR3 bases are TGTGCCACCAGTGGGGAGAGCTCCTATAATTCACCCCTCCACTTT. It specifies CATSGESSYNSPLHF.

This chain uses TRBV4-3 with TRBJ2-7; 8 nucleotides agree with TRBD2. Per the germline V gene, CDR1 is LGHNA and CDR2 is YSLEER. This CDR3 region has 16 residues. V was pared by 0 bases and J by 3 bases, with 7 bases of the junction left unmatched. The CDR3 DNA sequence: TGCGCCAGCAGCCAAGATTTGCGGGGGGATTTCTACGAGCAGTACTTC. Translation gives CASSQDLRGDFYEQYF.

V is TRBV4-3 and J is TRBJ2-5; no firm D call. The V end lost 0 bases, the J end lost 2 bases, and 22 bases lay between the germline ends. Germline V gene sequence: CDR1 LGHNA, CDR2 YSLEER. This CDR3 has 19 amino acids. The CDR3 region is CASSQDTRRVEFGQETQYF. Here the CDR3 DNA reads TGCGCCAGCAGCCAAGATACCCGGCGTGTGGAGTTTGGGCAAGAGACCCAGTACTTC.

The chain carries TRBV25-1 and TRBJ1-1, with unresolved D. Trimming cost V 2 bases and J 2 bases, with 6 bases left between them. Germline CDR1 and CDR2: MGHDK and SYGVNS. This CDR3 spans 13 amino acids. The CDR3: CASSEGSNTEAFF. In DNA, the CDR3 is TGTGCCAGCAGTGAAGGGAGTAACACTGAAGCTTTCTTT.

The chain is built from TRBV7-8 and TRBJ1-1; TRBD1 aligns across 7 bases. The V segment lost 6 bases and the J segment 4 bases; nucleotides outside the gene matches: 5. The CDR3 is 13 amino acids. CDR1 is SGHVS and CDR2 is FQNEAQ in the germline V gene. CDR3 residues: CASSRQGPTEAFF. The DNA for the CDR3 is TGTGCCAGCAGTAGACAGGGCCCCACTGAAGCTTTCTTT.

The chain recombines TRBV6-6 with TRBJ2-1; TRBD2 might be the D (6 bases). V shed 3 bases and J shed 7 bases, with 7 bases lying between them. The CDR3 runs to 12 residues. The germline V gene encodes CDR1 MNHNY and CDR2 SVGAGI (reference sequence). The CDR3 spells CASSYGRNEQFF. As DNA, the CDR3 is TGTGCCAGCAGTTATGGGAGGAATGAGCAGTTCTTC.

The chain combines TRBV7-6 with TRBJ2-7, with a tentative D call TRBD1 (6 bases). CDR3 length: 14 amino acids. V dropped 5 bases and J dropped 1 base, with 12 bases sitting between them. Germline CDR1 and CDR2: SGHVS and FNYEAQ. The CDR3 nucleotides read TGTGCCAGCAGCCCCTCGACAGGTTCCTACGAGCAGTACTTC. This codes for CASSPSTGSYEQYF.

This clone appeared a single time. J is TRBJ1-1 and V is TRBV11-2, with D possibly being TRBD1 (5 bases). CDR1 is SGHAT and CDR2 is FQNNGV in the germline V gene. The CDR3 is made up of 15 amino acids. V lost 4 bases to trimming and J lost 2 bases, with 14 bases between them. Here the CDR3 DNA reads TGTGCCAGCAGCTCCCCAATGCAGGGTAACACTGAAGCTTTCTTT. Translating it yields CASSSPMQGNTEAFF. Filled out from reference TRBV11-2 and TRBJ1-1, the complete variable domain reads EAGVAQSPRYKIIEKRQSVAFWCNPISGHATLYWYQQILGQGPKLLIQFQNNGVVDDSQLPKDRFSAERLKGVDSTLKIQPAKLEDSAVYLCASSSPMQGNTEAFFGQGTRLTVV.

The rearrangement uses TRBV7-9 and TRBJ2-7; tentative D call: TRBD2 (7 bases). Deletions cut 1 base from V and 2 bases from J, with 9 bases between. Germline assignment: CDR1 SEHNR and CDR2 FQNEAQ (reference sequence). The CDR3 loop spans 14 amino acids. The CDR3: CASSLGGGPYEQYF. CDR3 nucleotides: TGTGCCAGCAGCTTAGGGGGGGGCCCCTACGAGCAGTACTTC.

Note on this clone: The junction and the germline gene differ at one end; a read error may be behind it. The chain uses TRBV7-7 and TRBJ2-5, with 7 bases identical to TRBD2. The germline CDR1 and CDR2 sequences are SSHAT and FNYEAQ (reference sequence). The CDR3 length is 17 residues. The CDR3 loop is CASSLRTASGRGETQYF. The CDR3 bases are TGTGCTAGCAGCTTACGAACGGCTAGCGGTCGGGGAGAGACCCAGTACTTC.

V and J are TRBV6-1 and TRBJ2-7; 7 positions match TRBD1. The CDR3 contains 15 residues. Trimming at V came to 7 bases and at J to 0 bases, leaving 9 bases not matched to a gene. Germline V gene sequence: CDR1 MNHNS, CDR2 SASEGT. The DNA of the CDR3 is TGTGCCAGCACCCGAAGGGGGCTAACCTCCTACGAGCAGTACTTC. The encoded protein is CASTRRGLTSYEQYF.

The chain couples TRBV28 to TRBJ2-2; no reliable D call. CDR3 size: 14 residues. V lost 2 bases and J 4 bases, leaving 8 bases between the germline ends. Germline-derived CDR1 and CDR2 are MDHEN and SYDVKM. The CDR3 region has the DNA TGTGCCAGCAGTTTAGGGCTCACCACCGGGGAGCTGTTTTTT. Residues: CASSLGLTTGELFF.

This chain's CDR3 is CASRTRQVAAGTDTQYF. CDR3 coding DNA: TGTGCCAGCAGGACACGGCAGGTAGCGGCGGGCACAGATACGCAGTATTTT. The rearrangement joins TRBV27 to TRBJ2-3; D is perhaps TRBD2 (6 bases). With 6 bases removed from V and 1 base from J, the gap between germline ends came to 20 bases. CDR3 length: 17 residues. CDR1 MNHEY and CDR2 SMNVEV come from the germline V gene (reference sequence).

The chain joins TRBV4-3 to TRBJ1-3; D possibly corresponds to TRBD1 (5 bases). V lost 1 base and J lost 3, with 13 bases in between. The V gene's germline CDR1 is LGHNA and CDR2 YSLEER. The CDR3 runs 16 residues. The CDR3 DNA reads as TGCGCCAGCAGCCAAGCGAACGGGGGTGGTGGAAACACCATATATTTT. It codes for CASSQANGGGGNTIYF.

The gene calls are TRBV6-6 and TRBJ1-3, with 7 bases lining up with TRBD1. CDR1 MNHNY and CDR2 SVGAGI come from the germline V gene (reference sequence). The CDR3 runs to 16 residues. The J segment lost 1 base and the V segment lost 5 bases, leaving 8 bases of the junction unmatched. CDR3 sequence reads: CASSRQGLQSGNTIYF. Here the CDR3 DNA reads TGTGCCAGCAGTCGACAGGGTCTGCAGTCTGGAAACACCATATATTTT.

V usage is TRBV19 and J usage is TRBJ2-1, with TRBD2 matching 12 bases. Germline V gives CDR1 LNHDA, CDR2 SQIVND (reference sequence). The junction had 7 bases not matched to a gene; V was cut back by 1 base and J by 6 bases. The CDR3 is 17 amino acids. The CDR3 spells CASSIGSSGGARNEQFF. CDR3 nucleotides: TGTGCCAGTAGTATAGGGTCTAGCGGGGGGGCCCGCAATGAGCAGTTCTTC.